This TCR beta chain was recorded in a study of identical twins. Germline CDR1 DFQATT, CDR2 SNEGSKA (reference sequence). The CDR3 is 14 amino acids. Trimming took off 7 bases at V and 4 bases at J, with 18 bases between the two ends. The study's findings and limits: Among beta out-of-frame sequences, excess sharing between twins appeared weaker. Twin-shared out-of-frame alpha sequences were enriched for low generation probability. A lower insertion count was a feature of abundant cord blood beta clonotypes, with no such feature in memory repertoires.

The donor group consisted entirely of healthy Caucasians. As regards this clonotype: Its antigen is still unknown.

Each CDR3 protein gets one entry after TCRdb re-called the 5' RACE reads with MiXCR. Among 1.5 million to 2 million distinct CDR3 sequences listed, under 35% were seen once. The chain is built from TRBV20-1 and TRBJ2-3, with TRBD2 as a possible D gene (5 bases). This clonotype originated in a newborn girl in good health. The sequenced sample consisted of cord blood. As DNA, the CDR3 is TGCAGTGGCAGAGGGCGAAGGTTGGCAGATACGCAGTATTTT. It codes for CSGRGRRLADTQYF.